The clone carrying this T cell receptor (beta chain) was seen repeatedly, ten times or more. The source of the sample is a study of T cell repertoires in cytomegalovirus infection. Study-level information: Signatures in public TCR beta sequences pointed to both CMV infection and matching HLA type.

Trimming took off 6 bases at V and 1 base at J, with 3 bases between the two ends. Per germline, CDR1 SEHNR and CDR2 FQNEAQ (reference sequence). This CDR3 contains 11 residues. From the reads, TCRdb called clonotypes with MiXCR, one entry per CDR3 protein. The sample consists of about 300,000 distinct CDR3 sequences, 9.6% of them appearing once. V and J are TRBV7-9 and TRBJ1-1, with D hard to call. The source is a human donor in good health (CMV status not recorded). Some clones in this sample may be carry-over from other donors' samples. The sequenced sample was PBMCs. CDR3 in amino acids: CASRQNTEAFF. The CDR3, as DNA: TGTGCCAGCAGACAGAACACTGAAGCTTTCTTT.